This T cell receptor beta chain was recovered during a study of STAT5B mutations in CD4+ large granular lymphocyte leukemia. CDR3 length equals 16 residues. Trimming cost V 2 bases and J 2 bases; bases outside gene matches: 8. The germline gives CDR1 SGHRS, CDR2 YFSETQ. Here immunoSEQ multiplex PCR was the method, and the copy in TCRdb shows in-frame clones only, minus some. The sample yields over 35,000 clones, roughly 80% seen once. This receptor was identified in a human donor in good health. What was sequenced was CD4+ T cells from blood buffy coats. The chain has TRBV5-1 and TRBJ2-3; 7 positions agree with TRBD2. CDR3 sequence reads: CASSFRLAKPTDTQYF. CDR3 nucleotide sequence: TGCGCCAGCAGCTTTAGACTAGCTAAGCCCACAGATACGCAGTATTTT.